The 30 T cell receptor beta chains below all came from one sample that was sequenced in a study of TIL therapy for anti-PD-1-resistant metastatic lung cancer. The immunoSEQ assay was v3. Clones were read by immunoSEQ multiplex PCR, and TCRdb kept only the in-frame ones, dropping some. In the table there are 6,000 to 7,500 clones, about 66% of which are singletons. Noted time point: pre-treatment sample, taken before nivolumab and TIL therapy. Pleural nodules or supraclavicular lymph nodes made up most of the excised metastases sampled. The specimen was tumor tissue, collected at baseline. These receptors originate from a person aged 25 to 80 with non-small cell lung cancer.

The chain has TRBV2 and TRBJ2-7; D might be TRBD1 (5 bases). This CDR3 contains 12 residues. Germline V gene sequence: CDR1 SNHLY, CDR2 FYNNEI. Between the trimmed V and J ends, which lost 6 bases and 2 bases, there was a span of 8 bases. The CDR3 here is CASSVRAYEQYF. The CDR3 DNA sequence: TGTGCCAGCAGCGTCAGGGCCTACGAGCAGTACTTC. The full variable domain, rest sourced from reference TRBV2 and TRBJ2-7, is EPEVTQTPSHQVTQMGQEVILRCVPISNHLYFYWYRQILGQKVEFLVSFYNNEISEKSEIFDDQFSVERPDGSNFTLKIRSTKLEDSAMYFCASSVRAYEQYFGPGTRLTVT.

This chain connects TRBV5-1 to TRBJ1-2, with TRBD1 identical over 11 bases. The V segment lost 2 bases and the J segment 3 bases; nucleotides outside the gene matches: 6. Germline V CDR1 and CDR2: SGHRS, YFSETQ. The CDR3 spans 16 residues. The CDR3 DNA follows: TGCGCCAGCAGCTTAACCGGGACAGGGGGTGACTATGGCTACACCTTC. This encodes CASSLTGTGGDYGYTF.

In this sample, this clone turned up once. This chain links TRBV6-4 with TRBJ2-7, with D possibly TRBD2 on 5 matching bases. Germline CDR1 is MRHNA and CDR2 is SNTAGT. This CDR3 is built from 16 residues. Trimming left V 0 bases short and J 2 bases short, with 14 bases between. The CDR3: CASSDSRTSQTYEQYV. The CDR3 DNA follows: TGTGCCAGCAGTGACTCGAGAACTAGTCAGACCTACGAGCAGTACGTC.

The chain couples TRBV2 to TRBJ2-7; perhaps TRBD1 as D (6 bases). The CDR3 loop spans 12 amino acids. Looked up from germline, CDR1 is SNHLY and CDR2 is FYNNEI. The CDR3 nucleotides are TGTGCCAGCCCCCAACACACGACAGGCCGATGGGTC. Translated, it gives CASPQHTTGRWV.

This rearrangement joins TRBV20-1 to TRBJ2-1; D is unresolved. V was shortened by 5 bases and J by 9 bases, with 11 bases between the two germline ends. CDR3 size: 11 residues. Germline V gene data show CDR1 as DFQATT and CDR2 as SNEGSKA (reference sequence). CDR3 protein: CSAHGRLEQFF. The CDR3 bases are TGCAGTGCTCATGGACGTCTTGAGCAGTTCTTC.

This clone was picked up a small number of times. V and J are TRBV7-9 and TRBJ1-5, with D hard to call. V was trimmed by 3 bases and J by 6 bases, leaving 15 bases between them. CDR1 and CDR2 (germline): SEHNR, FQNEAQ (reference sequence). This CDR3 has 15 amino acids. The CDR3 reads CASSFGDSLGQPQHF. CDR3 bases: TGTGCCAGCAGCTTCGGGGATTCTTTAGGTCAGCCCCAGCATTTT.

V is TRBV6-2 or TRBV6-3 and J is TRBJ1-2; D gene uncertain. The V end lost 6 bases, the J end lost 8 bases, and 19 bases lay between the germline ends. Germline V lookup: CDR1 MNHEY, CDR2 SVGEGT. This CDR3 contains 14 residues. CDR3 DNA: TGTGCCAGCAGCCCATTGGTCGGGAGGGAAGGCTACACCTTC. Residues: CASSPLVGREGYTF.

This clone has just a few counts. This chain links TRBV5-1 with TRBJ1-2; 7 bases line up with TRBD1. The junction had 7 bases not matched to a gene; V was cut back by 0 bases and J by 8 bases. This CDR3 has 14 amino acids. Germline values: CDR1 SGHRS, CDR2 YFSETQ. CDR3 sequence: CASSLGPTGEGYTF. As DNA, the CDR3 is TGCGCCAGCAGCTTGGGCCCCACAGGGGAAGGCTACACCTTC.

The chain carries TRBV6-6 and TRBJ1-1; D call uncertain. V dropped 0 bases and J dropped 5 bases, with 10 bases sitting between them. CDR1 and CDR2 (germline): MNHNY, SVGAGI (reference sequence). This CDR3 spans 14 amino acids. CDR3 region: CASSYSPGRTEAFF. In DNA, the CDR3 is TGTGCCAGCAGTTACTCCCCGGGGAGGACTGAAGCTTTCTTT.

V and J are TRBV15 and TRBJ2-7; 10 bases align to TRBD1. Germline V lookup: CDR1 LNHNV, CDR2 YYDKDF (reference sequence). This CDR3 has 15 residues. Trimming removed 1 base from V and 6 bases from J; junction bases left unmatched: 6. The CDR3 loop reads CATSRGGTGVGEQYF. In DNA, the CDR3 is TGTGCCACCAGCAGAGGTGGGACAGGGGTTGGCGAGCAGTACTTC.

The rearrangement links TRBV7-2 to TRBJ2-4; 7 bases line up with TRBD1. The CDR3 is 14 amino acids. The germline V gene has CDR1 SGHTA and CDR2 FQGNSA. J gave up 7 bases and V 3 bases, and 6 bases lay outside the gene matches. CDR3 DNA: TGTGCCAGCAGCTTGGACGGCAGGGGGAACATTCAGTACTTC. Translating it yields CASSLDGRGNIQYF.

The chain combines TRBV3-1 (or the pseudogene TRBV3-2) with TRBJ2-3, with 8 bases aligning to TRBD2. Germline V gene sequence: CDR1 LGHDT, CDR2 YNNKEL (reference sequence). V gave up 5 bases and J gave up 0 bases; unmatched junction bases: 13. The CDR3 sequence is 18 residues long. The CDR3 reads CASSSPTGLGASTDTQYF. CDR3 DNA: TGTGCCAGCAGCTCACCGACGGGACTAGGTGCTAGCACAGATACGCAGTATTTT.

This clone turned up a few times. CDR3 coding DNA: TGTGCCAGCAGTCCTTTGGGGGAGGGCGCAGATACGCAGTATTTT. Protein product: CASSPLGEGADTQYF. The chain has TRBV6-5 and TRBJ2-3, with 7 bases that match TRBD2. There are 15 residues in the CDR3. The V and J ends lost 5 bases and 4 bases, in that order; junction bases with no gene match: 9. Germline V gene sequence: CDR1 MNHEY, CDR2 SVGAGI.

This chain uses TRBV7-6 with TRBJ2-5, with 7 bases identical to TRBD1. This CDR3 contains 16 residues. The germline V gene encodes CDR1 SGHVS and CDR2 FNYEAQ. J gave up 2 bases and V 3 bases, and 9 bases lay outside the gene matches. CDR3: CASSFLGGGLQETQYF. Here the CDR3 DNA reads TGTGCCAGCAGCTTTTTAGGGGGCGGCCTACAAGAGACCCAGTACTTC.

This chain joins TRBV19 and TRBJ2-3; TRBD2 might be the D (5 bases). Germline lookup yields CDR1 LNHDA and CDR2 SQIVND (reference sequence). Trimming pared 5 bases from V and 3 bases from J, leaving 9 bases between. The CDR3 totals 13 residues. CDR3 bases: TGTGCCAGTAGTCTTTGGGAGACAGATACGCAGTATTTT. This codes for CASSLWETDTQYF.

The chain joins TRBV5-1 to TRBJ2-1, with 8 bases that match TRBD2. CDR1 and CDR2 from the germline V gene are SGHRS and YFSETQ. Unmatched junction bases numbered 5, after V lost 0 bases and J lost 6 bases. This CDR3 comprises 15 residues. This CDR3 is CASSLAGGIGNEQFF. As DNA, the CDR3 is TGCGCCAGCAGCTTGGCGGGGGGGATTGGCAATGAGCAGTTCTTC.

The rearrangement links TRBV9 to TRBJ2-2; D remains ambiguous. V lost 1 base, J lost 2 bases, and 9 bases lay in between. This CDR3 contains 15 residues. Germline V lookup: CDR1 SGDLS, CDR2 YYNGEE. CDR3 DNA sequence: TGTGCCAGCAGCGTAAACCCCAGTAACACCGGGGAGCTGTTTTTT. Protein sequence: CASSVNPSNTGELFF.

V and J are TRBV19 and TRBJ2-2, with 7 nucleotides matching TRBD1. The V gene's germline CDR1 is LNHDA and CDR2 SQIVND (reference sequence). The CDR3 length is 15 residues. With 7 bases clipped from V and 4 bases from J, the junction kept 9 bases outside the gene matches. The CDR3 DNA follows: TGTGCCAGTACGAAAGGGGGCGCAGGCACCGGGGAGCTGTTTTTT. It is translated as CASTKGGAGTGELFF.

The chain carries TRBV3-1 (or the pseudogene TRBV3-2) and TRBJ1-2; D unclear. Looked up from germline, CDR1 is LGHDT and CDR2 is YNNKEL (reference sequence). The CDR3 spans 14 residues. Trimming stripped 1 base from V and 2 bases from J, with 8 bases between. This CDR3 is CASSQGWGNYGYTF. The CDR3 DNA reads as TGTGCCAGCAGCCAAGGTTGGGGAAACTATGGCTACACCTTC.

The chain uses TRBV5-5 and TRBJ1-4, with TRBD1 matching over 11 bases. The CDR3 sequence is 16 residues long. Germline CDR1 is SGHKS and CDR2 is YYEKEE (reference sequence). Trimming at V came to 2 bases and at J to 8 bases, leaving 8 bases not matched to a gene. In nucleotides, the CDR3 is TGTGCCAGCAGCTTCAGTCCGGGACAGGGGGACGAAAAACTGTTTTTT. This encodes CASSFSPGQGDEKLFF.

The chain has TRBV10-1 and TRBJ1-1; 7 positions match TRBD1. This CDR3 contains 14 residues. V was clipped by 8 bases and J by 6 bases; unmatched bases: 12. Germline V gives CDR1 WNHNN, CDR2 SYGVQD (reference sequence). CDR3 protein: CASLTGWFFSEAFF. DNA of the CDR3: TGCGCCAGCTTGACAGGGTGGTTCTTCTCTGAAGCTTTCTTT.

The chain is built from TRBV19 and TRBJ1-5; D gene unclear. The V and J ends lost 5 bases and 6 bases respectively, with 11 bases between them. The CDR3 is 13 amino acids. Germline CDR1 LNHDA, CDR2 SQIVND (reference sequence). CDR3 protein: CASSLTAGQPQHF. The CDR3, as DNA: TGTGCCAGTAGTCTGACGGCCGGTCAGCCCCAGCATTTT.

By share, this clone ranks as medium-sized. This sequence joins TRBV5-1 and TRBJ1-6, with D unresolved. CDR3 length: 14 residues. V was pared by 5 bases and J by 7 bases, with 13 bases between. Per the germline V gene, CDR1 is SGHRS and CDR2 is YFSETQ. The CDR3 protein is CASRLSMTNSPLHF. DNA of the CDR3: TGCGCCAGCAGGCTGAGCATGACCAATTCACCCCTCCACTTT.

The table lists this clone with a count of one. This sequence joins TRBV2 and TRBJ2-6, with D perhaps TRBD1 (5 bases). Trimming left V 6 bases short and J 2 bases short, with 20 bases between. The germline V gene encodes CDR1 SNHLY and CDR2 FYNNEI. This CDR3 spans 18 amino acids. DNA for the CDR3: TGTGCCAGCAGCAATACTCAAGGGTCAGGGACTGGGGCCAACGTCCTGACTTTC. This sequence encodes CASSNTQGSGTGANVLTF.

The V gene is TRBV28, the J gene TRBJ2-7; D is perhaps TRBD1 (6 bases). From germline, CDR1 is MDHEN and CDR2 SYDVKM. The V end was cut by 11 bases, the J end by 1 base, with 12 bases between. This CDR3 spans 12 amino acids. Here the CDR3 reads CAGQQGSYEQYV. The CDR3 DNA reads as TGTGCCGGCCAGCAGGGGTCCTACGAGCAGTACGTC.

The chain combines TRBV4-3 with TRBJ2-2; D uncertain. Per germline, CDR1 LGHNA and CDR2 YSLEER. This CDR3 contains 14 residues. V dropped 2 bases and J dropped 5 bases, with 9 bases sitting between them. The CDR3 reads CASSQLDSTGELFF. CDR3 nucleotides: TGCGCCAGCAGCCAATTAGACTCTACCGGGGAGCTGTTTTTT.

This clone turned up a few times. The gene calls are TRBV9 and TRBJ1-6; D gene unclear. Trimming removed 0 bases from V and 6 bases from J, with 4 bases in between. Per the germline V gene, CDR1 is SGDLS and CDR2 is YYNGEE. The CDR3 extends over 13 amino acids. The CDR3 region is CASSVVPNSPLHF. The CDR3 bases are TGTGCCAGCAGCGTAGTCCCTAATTCACCCCTCCACTTT.

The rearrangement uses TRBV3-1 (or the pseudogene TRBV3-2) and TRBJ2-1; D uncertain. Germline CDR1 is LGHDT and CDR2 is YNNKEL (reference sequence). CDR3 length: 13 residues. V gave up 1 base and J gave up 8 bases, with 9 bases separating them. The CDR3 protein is CASSQGILDEQFF. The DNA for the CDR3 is TGTGCCAGCAGCCAAGGTATCTTGGATGAGCAGTTCTTC.

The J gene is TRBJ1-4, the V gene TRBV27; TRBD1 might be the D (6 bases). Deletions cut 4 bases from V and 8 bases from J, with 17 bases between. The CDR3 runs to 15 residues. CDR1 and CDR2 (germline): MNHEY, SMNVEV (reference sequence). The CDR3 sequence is CASSSSWGAVEKLFF. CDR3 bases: TGTGCCAGCAGTTCTTCCTGGGGGGCGGTCGAAAAACTGTTTTTT.

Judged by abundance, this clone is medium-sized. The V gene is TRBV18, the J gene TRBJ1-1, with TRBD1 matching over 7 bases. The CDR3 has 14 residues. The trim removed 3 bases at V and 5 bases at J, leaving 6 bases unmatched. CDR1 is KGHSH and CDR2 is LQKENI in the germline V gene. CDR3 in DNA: TGTGCCAGCTCACCCACGACAGGGCCAACTGAAGCTTTCTTT. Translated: CASSPTTGPTEAFF.